Below, 29 T cell receptor beta chains from the same sample are listed, as sequenced in a study of Tregs in tolerant kidney transplant recipients. The table came from immunoSEQ multiplex PCR; TCRdb's copy has only in-frame clones and leaves some out. Of 75,000 to 100,000 clones listed, approximately 92% were seen once; the top ten hold approximately 4.8%. Sequenced sample: CD8+ T cells from blood. Source of these receptors: a human donor in good health.

This chain uses TRBV6-4 with TRBJ2-3; 9 bases are shared with TRBD2. Germline values: CDR1 MRHNA, CDR2 SNTAGT. This CDR3 has 14 residues. The trim removed 6 bases at V and 2 bases at J, leaving 3 bases unmatched. CDR3 nucleotides: TGTGCCAGCAGCCTAGCGGGAAACACAGATACGCAGTATTTT. Protein product: CASSLAGNTDTQYF.

The chain recombines TRBV19 with TRBJ1-3; D remains unclear. This CDR3 comprises 18 residues. CDR1 LNHDA and CDR2 SQIVND come from the germline V gene (reference sequence). Between the trimmed V and J ends, which lost 1 base and 2 bases, there was a span of 18 bases. The CDR3 sequence: CASSIAPLNSWPGNTIYF. As DNA, the CDR3 is TGTGCCAGTAGTATAGCCCCCCTTAACTCCTGGCCTGGAAACACCATATATTTT.

Here the CDR3 reads CASSSHRGQGRNTEAFF. As DNA, the CDR3 is TGTGCCAGCAGCTCCCACAGGGGTCAGGGACGGAACACTGAAGCTTTCTTT. This rearrangement joins TRBV7-9 to TRBJ1-1, with TRBD1 matching 7 bases. Germline V gene lookup returns CDR1 SEHNR and CDR2 FQNEAQ (reference sequence). After removal of 4 bases from V and 1 base from J, the junction contained 12 bases not matched to a gene. This CDR3 is 17 amino acids long.

The chain links TRBV23-1 to TRBJ2-5; 8 bases match TRBD1. TRBV23-1 is an open reading frame, and its role is uncertain. V was clipped by 3 bases and J by 4 bases; unmatched bases: 7. This CDR3 contains 15 residues. CDR3 protein: CASSHRTGPTETQYF. The CDR3 DNA sequence: TGCGCCAGCAGTCACCGGACAGGGCCCACAGAGACCCAGTACTTC.

The genes are TRBV9 and TRBJ2-7; D is possibly TRBD2 (6 bases). There are 15 residues in the CDR3. Germline V gene data show CDR1 as SGDLS and CDR2 as YYNGEE. With 0 bases removed from V and 0 bases from J, the gap between germline ends came to 10 bases. The CDR3: CASSVGRESSYEQYF. Here the CDR3 DNA reads TGTGCCAGCAGCGTAGGGAGGGAAAGCTCCTACGAGCAGTACTTC.

The chain uses TRBV7-9 and TRBJ1-4, with a weak D call TRBD1 (5 bases). The CDR3 runs to 15 residues. V gave up 4 bases and J gave up 8 bases, with 17 bases separating them. Germline CDR1 and CDR2: SEHNR and FQNEAQ (reference sequence). Written as DNA, the CDR3 is TGTGCCAGCAGCTCCTCCGGGACGAGCCGGGAAAAACTGTTTTTT. As protein: CASSSSGTSREKLFF.

The genes are TRBV19 and TRBJ2-1; 8 positions agree with TRBD2. The CDR3 extends over 14 amino acids. Per germline, CDR1 LNHDA and CDR2 SQIVND (reference sequence). The V segment lost 7 bases and the J segment 7 bases; nucleotides outside the gene matches: 9. The CDR3 DNA is TGTGCCAGTACCTCAGCGGGAGAGGCGAATGAGCAGTTCTTC. This encodes CASTSAGEANEQFF.

The chain has TRBV27 and TRBJ2-1, with 12 bases matching TRBD1. CDR3 length: 21 residues. Germline trimming cut 5 bases from V and 3 bases from J; bases unmatched to any gene: 20. The germline V gene encodes CDR1 MNHEY and CDR2 SMNVEV (reference sequence). This CDR3 reads CASSHVAREPGTGGVYNEQFF. The CDR3 nucleotides read TGTGCCAGCAGTCACGTTGCGCGAGAGCCCGGGACAGGGGGCGTCTACAATGAGCAGTTCTTC.

The rearrangement uses TRBV27 and TRBJ1-1, with a tentative D call TRBD1 (5 bases). The germline V and J ends were trimmed by 1 base and 1 base, with 10 bases remaining between them. Germline V gene lookup returns CDR1 MNHEY and CDR2 SMNVEV (reference sequence). This CDR3 region has 15 residues. The CDR3 sequence: CASSLLRGRNTEAFF. The CDR3 region has the DNA TGTGCCAGCAGTTTATTGAGGGGAAGGAACACTGAAGCTTTCTTT.

The chain carries TRBV7-9 and TRBJ2-7; 9 nucleotides match TRBD2. This CDR3 spans 15 amino acids. With V trimmed by 5 bases and J by 9 bases, 14 bases remained unmatched. Germline loops: CDR1 SEHNR, CDR2 FQNEAQ (reference sequence). CDR3 sequence reads: CASSDGVAGVNGQYF. In nucleotides, the CDR3 is TGTGCCAGCAGCGACGGAGTAGCGGGAGTTAACGGGCAGTACTTC.

The J gene is TRBJ1-4, the V gene TRBV5-6; no clear D. This CDR3 has 14 amino acids. Germline lookup yields CDR1 SGHDT and CDR2 YYEEEE. Trimming removed 3 bases at V and 2 bases at J, with 8 bases between. CDR3 bases: TGTGCCAGCAGCTGGGATCCGACTAATGAAAAACTGTTTTTT. Its translation: CASSWDPTNEKLFF. Based on the CDR3 plus reference TRBV5-6 and TRBJ1-4, the full variable domain is DAGVTQSPTHLIKTRGQQVTLRCSPKSGHDTVSWYQQALGQGPQFIFQYYEEEERQRGNFPDRFSGHQFPNYSSELNVNALLLGDSALYLCASSWDPTNEKLFFGSGTQLSVL.

V usage is TRBV2 and J usage is TRBJ2-7; 9 positions match TRBD1. V was pared by 5 bases and J by 5 bases, with 4 bases of the junction left unmatched. The V gene's germline CDR1 is SNHLY and CDR2 FYNNEI. The CDR3 runs 13 residues. The CDR3 reads CASSSRTGDEQYF. DNA for the CDR3: TGTGCCAGCAGTAGTAGGACAGGGGACGAGCAGTACTTC.

The rearrangement links TRBV7-9 to TRBJ2-7; tentative D call: TRBD1 (6 bases). The germline V gene encodes CDR1 SEHNR and CDR2 FQNEAQ (reference sequence). The CDR3 loop spans 15 amino acids. V lost 1 base to trimming and J lost 2 bases, with 12 bases between them. The CDR3 spells CASSLEQGNPYEQYF. The CDR3 DNA reads TGTGCCAGCAGCTTAGAACAGGGTAACCCCTACGAGCAGTACTTC. The whole variable domain, remainder taken from reference TRBV7-9 and TRBJ2-7, is DTGVSQNPRHKITKRGQNVTFRCDPISEHNRLYWYRQTLGQGPEFLTYFQNEAQLEKSRLLSDRFSAERPKGSFSTLEIQRTEQGDSAMYLCASSLEQGNPYEQYFGPGTRLTVT.

CDR3 nucleotides: TGTGCCAGCAGTGAGGGGACAGTAGCTAACTATGGCTACACCTTC. Its protein product is CASSEGTVANYGYTF. The chain recombines TRBV9 with TRBJ1-2; TRBD1 aligns across 7 bases. Germline V gives CDR1 SGDLS, CDR2 YYNGEE. J was trimmed by 0 bases and V by 5 bases; bases with no gene match: 7. The CDR3 covers 15 residues.

The chain links TRBV12-5 to TRBJ2-7; TRBD1 aligns across 7 bases. This CDR3 contains 11 residues. V was clipped by 7 bases and J by 4 bases; unmatched bases: 1. The germline V gene has CDR1 LGHNT and CDR2 FRNRAP. The DNA of the CDR3 is TGTGCTAGTGCAGGGGGTTACGAGCAGTACTTC. It translates to CASAGGYEQYF.

This clone was observed a single time. The gene calls are TRBV2 and TRBJ2-4; 7 bases agree with TRBD1. The CDR3 is 13 residues long. V gave up 7 bases and J gave up 7 bases; unmatched junction bases: 7. Looked up from germline, CDR1 is SNHLY and CDR2 is FYNNEI. As DNA, the CDR3 is TGTGCCAGCACCCCCGGCAGGGGGAACATTCAGTACTTC. It codes for CASTPGRGNIQYF.

The rearrangement uses TRBV7-3 and TRBJ2-7, with D possibly matching TRBD1 (5 bases). Germline V CDR1 and CDR2: SGHTA, FQGTGA. Trimming left V 2 bases short and J 7 bases short, with 12 bases between. This CDR3 comprises 13 residues. CDR3 residues: CASSLSAGWEQYF. CDR3 nucleotide sequence: TGTGCCAGCAGCTTATCGGCAGGGTGGGAGCAGTACTTC.

The chain carries TRBV7-9 and TRBJ1-5; D perhaps matches TRBD1 (6 bases). The CDR3 contains 16 residues. V was pared by 5 bases and J by 3 bases, with 17 bases between. The germline V gene encodes CDR1 SEHNR and CDR2 FQNEAQ (reference sequence). The CDR3 loop reads CASSPGTPIYNQPQHF. CDR3 in DNA: TGTGCCAGCAGCCCCGGGACACCCATTTACAATCAGCCCCAGCATTTT.

This clone was picked up one time. The chain couples TRBV11-2 to TRBJ1-1; D not certain. This CDR3 is built from 14 residues. Trimming removed 5 bases from V and 5 bases from J, with 15 bases in between. From germline, CDR1 is SGHAT and CDR2 FQNNGV. CDR3 sequence: CASSTRPKNTEAFF. The CDR3, as DNA: TGTGCCAGCAGCACCCGACCCAAGAATACTGAAGCTTTCTTT.

The rearrangement uses TRBV27 and TRBJ1-1; 7 nucleotides line up with TRBD1. After removal of 8 bases from V and 11 bases from J, the junction contained 14 bases not matched to a gene. Per germline, CDR1 MNHEY and CDR2 SMNVEV (reference sequence). The CDR3 spans 13 residues. The CDR3: CASGIDRVGGAFF. The CDR3 DNA follows: TGTGCCAGCGGAATAGACAGGGTCGGGGGCGCTTTCTTT.

The chain links TRBV30 to TRBJ1-5; D gene unclear. From germline, CDR1 is GTSNPN and CDR2 SVGIG (reference sequence). V was cut by 0 bases and J by 1 base, with 7 bases left in between. This CDR3 has 14 amino acids. The CDR3 sequence: CAWSVWGSNQPQHF. The CDR3 DNA reads TGTGCCTGGAGTGTCTGGGGAAGCAATCAGCCCCAGCATTTT. Looking up the rest from reference TRBV30 and TRBJ1-5 gives the full variable domain: SQTIHQWPATLVQPVGSPLSLECTVEGTSNPNLYWYRQAAGRGLQLLFYSVGIGQISSEVPQNLSASRPQDRQFILSSKKLLLSDSGFYLCAWSVWGSNQPQHFGDGTRLSIL.

The genes are TRBV7-9 and TRBJ2-7; TRBD1 agrees at 9 bases. The CDR3 sequence is 16 residues long. V shed 1 base, J shed 2 bases, and the junction held 6 bases outside the gene matches. Germline CDR1 is SEHNR and CDR2 is FQNEAQ (reference sequence). The CDR3 bases are TGTGCCAGCAGCTTAGTTCTGGGACAGGGCGCCTACGAGCAGTACTTC. Its translation: CASSLVLGQGAYEQYF.

The J gene is TRBJ1-5, the V gene TRBV27; no clear D gene. Deletions cut 3 bases from V and 6 bases from J, with 12 bases between. The CDR3 has 14 amino acids. Germline CDR1 and CDR2: MNHEY and SMNVEV (reference sequence). CDR3 sequence (DNA): TGTGCCAGCAGTTTTAGAGGTATCGGTCAGCCCCAGCATTTT. This sequence encodes CASSFRGIGQPQHF.

This clone was seen only once. The chain links TRBV7-9 to TRBJ1-2; perhaps TRBD1 as D (6 bases). CDR1 is SEHNR and CDR2 is FQNEAQ in the germline V gene (reference sequence). The V end was cut by 5 bases, the J end by 0 bases, with 10 bases between. This CDR3 comprises 14 residues. CDR3 residues: CASSPGQSNYGYTF. CDR3 nucleotides: TGTGCCAGCAGCCCCGGACAGTCTAACTATGGCTACACCTTC.

The chain couples TRBV10-3 to TRBJ2-7, with a tentative D call TRBD1 (5 bases). Per the germline V gene, CDR1 is ENHRY and CDR2 is SYGVKD. The CDR3 spans 13 residues. V lost 4 bases and J 7 bases, leaving 14 bases between the germline ends. The CDR3 here is CAISVKGKWEQYF. CDR3 nucleotides: TGTGCCATCAGTGTTAAGGGGAAGTGGGAGCAGTACTTC.

The CDR3 here is CASSFGTVHEQYF. Here the CDR3 DNA reads TGTGCCAGCAGTTTTGGGACAGTCCACGAGCAGTACTTC. The chain links TRBV27 to TRBJ2-7; TRBD1 matches 7 bases. The J segment lost 5 bases and the V segment lost 3 bases, leaving 4 bases of the junction unmatched. Germline loops: CDR1 MNHEY, CDR2 SMNVEV (reference sequence). The CDR3 is 13 amino acids.

The CDR3 here is CASMVRELQETQYF. DNA of the CDR3: TGTGCCAGCATGGTTCGGGAACTACAAGAGACCCAGTACTTC. This chain connects TRBV11-2 to TRBJ2-5; D is possibly TRBD2 (5 bases). This CDR3 has 14 residues. Germline V gene sequence: CDR1 SGHAT, CDR2 FQNNGV. V shed 7 bases and J shed 2 bases, with 14 bases lying between them.

V gene TRBV15 combines with J gene TRBJ2-1; TRBD2 aligns across 10 bases. V shed 2 bases, J shed 5 bases, and the junction held 9 bases outside the gene matches. The germline V gene encodes CDR1 LNHNV and CDR2 YYDKDF (reference sequence). The CDR3 contains 17 residues. For the CDR3, the DNA is TGTGCCACCAGCAGACTAGCGGGAGTACTCCCCCACAATGAGCAGTTCTTC. It yields the protein CATSRLAGVLPHNEQFF.

The chain carries TRBV7-9 and TRBJ2-4; 10 bases match TRBD1. This CDR3 contains 15 residues. V was pared by 1 base and J by 5 bases, with 2 bases of the junction left unmatched. The germline V gene encodes CDR1 SEHNR and CDR2 FQNEAQ (reference sequence). The CDR3 is CASSLDGTGENIQYF. CDR3 DNA sequence: TGTGCCAGCAGCTTAGACGGGACAGGGGAAAACATTCAGTACTTC.